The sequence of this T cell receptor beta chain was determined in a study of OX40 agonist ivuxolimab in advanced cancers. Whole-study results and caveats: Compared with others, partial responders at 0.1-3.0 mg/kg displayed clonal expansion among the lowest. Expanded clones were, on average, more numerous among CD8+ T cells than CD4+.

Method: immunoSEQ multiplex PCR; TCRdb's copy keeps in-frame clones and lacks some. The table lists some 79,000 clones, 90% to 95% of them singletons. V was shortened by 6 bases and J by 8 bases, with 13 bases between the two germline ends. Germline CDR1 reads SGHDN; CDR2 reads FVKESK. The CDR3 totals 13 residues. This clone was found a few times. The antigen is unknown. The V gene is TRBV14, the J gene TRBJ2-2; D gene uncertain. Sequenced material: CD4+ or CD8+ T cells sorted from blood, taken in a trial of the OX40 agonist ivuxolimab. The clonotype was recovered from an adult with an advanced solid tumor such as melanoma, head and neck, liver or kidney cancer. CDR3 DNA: TGTGCCAGCAGTGAAAGTCGGTTGGGGGAGCTGTTTTTT. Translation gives CASSESRLGELFF.